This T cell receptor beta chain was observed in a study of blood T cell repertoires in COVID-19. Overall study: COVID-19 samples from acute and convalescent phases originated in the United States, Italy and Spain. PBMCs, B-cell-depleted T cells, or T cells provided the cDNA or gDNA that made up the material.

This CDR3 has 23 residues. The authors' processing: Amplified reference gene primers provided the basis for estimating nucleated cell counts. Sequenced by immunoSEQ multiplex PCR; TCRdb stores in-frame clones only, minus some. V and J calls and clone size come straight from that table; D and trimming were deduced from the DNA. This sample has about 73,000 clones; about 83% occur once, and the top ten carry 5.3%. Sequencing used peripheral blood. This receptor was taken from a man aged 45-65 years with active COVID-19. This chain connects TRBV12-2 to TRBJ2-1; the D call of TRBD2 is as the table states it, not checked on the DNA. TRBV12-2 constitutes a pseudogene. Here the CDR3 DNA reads TGTGCAAGTCGCTTAGCTAACTTTGTGCGACTAGCGGGGTCGTTTTGCTCCTACAATGAGCAGTTCTTC. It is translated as CASRLANFVRLAGSFCSYNEQFF.